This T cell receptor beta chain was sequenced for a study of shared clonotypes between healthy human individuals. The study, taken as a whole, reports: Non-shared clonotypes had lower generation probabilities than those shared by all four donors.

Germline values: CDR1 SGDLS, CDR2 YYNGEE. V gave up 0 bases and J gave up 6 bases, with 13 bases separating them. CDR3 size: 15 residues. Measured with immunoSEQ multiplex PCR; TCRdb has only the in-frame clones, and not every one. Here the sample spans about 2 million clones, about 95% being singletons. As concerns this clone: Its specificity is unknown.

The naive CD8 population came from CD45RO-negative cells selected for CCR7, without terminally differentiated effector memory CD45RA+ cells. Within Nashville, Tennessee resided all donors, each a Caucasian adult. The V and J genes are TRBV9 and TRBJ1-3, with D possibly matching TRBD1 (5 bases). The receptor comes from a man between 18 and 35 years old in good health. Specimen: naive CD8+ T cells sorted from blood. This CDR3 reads CASSVEDRSENTIYF. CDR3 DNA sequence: TGTGCCAGCAGCGTAGAAGACAGATCGGAAAACACCATATATTTT.